The rows below give T cell receptor beta chains drawn from one sample of a study of cytomegalovirus exposure and HLA in healthy donors. Repertoires were generated with immunoSEQ multiplex PCR, while TCRdb's copy carries only in-frame clones and drops some. The table includes approximately 220,000 clones, roughly 83% detected once. Sequenced: PBMCs. Every receptor here comes from a woman in her twenties or thirties in good health and CMV-seropositive. CDR3s include the opening cysteine and the closing phenylalanine or tryptophan. A D gene is named only where the DNA matches it firmly. A clone size is listed for some rows: how often the clone was seen (once, few, many), or a class if it is expanded.

CDR3 protein: CASSSRSGPLYEQYF; CDR3 DNA: TGTGCCAGCAGTTCCCGTTCGGGCCCCCTCTACGAGCAGTACTTC; J gene: TRBJ2-7; V gene: TRBV6-6; D gene: NA; clone size: NA
CDR3 protein: CAWTPTGLGDTQYF; CDR3 DNA: TGTGCCTGGACCCCGACAGGGCTTGGGGATACGCAGTATTTT; J gene: TRBJ2-3; V gene: TRBV30; D gene: TRBD1; clone size: NA
CDR3 protein: CASSPLDRGSEAFF; CDR3 DNA: TGTGCCAGCAGCCCTTTAGACAGGGGCTCTGAAGCTTTCTTT; J gene: TRBJ1-1; V gene: TRBV6-5; D gene: TRBD1; clone size: once
CDR3 protein: CASSVATTPLYGYTF; CDR3 DNA: TGTGCCAGCAGTGTGGCGACTACGCCTCTCTATGGCTACACCTTC; J gene: TRBJ1-2; V gene: TRBV2; D gene: NA; clone size: few
CDR3 protein: CAWRYAGGLSGELFF; CDR3 DNA: TGTGCCTGGCGGTATGCGGGAGGGTTATCCGGGGAGCTGTTTTTT; J gene: TRBJ2-2; V gene: TRBV30; D gene: TRBD2; clone size: NA
CDR3 protein: CASIRGLFNQPQHF; CDR3 DNA: TGTGCCAGCATCCGGGGCCTGTTTAATCAGCCCCAGCATTTT; J gene: TRBJ1-5; V gene: TRBV6-1; D gene: NA; clone size: NA
CDR3 protein: CASSPSQGASEAFF; CDR3 DNA: TGTGCCAGCTCACCTTCGCAGGGGGCGTCTGAAGCTTTCTTT; J gene: TRBJ1-1; V gene: TRBV18; D gene: TRBD1; clone size: once
CDR3 protein: CASSDNGQYQPQHF; CDR3 DNA: TGTGCCAGCAGTGACAATGGGCAGTATCAGCCCCAGCATTTT; J gene: TRBJ1-5; V gene: TRBV6-1; D gene: NA; clone size: NA
CDR3 protein: CSVADNGQGIRGYTF; CDR3 DNA: TGCAGCGTCGCGGACAATGGACAGGGGATTCGTGGCTACACCTTC; J gene: TRBJ1-2; V gene: TRBV29-1; D gene: TRBD1; clone size: few
CDR3 protein: CASMSGQGFGEQYF; CDR3 DNA: TGTGCCAGCATGTCGGGACAGGGCTTTGGCGAGCAGTACTTC; J gene: TRBJ2-7; V gene: TRBV28; D gene: TRBD1; clone size: NA
CDR3 protein: CASSLSQGGANVLTF; CDR3 DNA: TGTGCCAGCAGTTTATCCCAGGGGGGGGCCAACGTCCTGACTTTC; J gene: TRBJ2-6; V gene: TRBV27; D gene: NA; clone size: NA
CDR3 protein: CASSLRQASTEAFF; CDR3 DNA: TGTGCCAGCTCACTGCGCCAGGCGAGCACTGAAGCTTTCTTT; J gene: TRBJ1-1; V gene: TRBV18; D gene: NA; clone size: many
CDR3 protein: CSVYGGGQGSYEQYF; CDR3 DNA: TGCAGCGTATACGGGGGGGGACAGGGATCCTACGAGCAGTACTTC; J gene: TRBJ2-7; V gene: TRBV29-1; D gene: NA; clone size: once
CDR3 protein: CASSPSGSDNEQFF; CDR3 DNA: TGTGCCAGCAGTCCCTCCGGCAGCGACAATGAGCAGTTCTTC; J gene: TRBJ2-1; V gene: TRBV27; D gene: NA; clone size: NA
CDR3 protein: CATSRDTGVETQYF; CDR3 DNA: TGTGCCACCAGCAGAGATACCGGCGTCGAGACCCAGTACTTC; J gene: TRBJ2-5; V gene: TRBV15; D gene: NA; clone size: NA
CDR3 protein: CASSLARGGLSYEQYF; CDR3 DNA: TGTGCCAGCAGCTTAGCGCGCGGGGGCTTATCCTACGAGCAGTACTTC; J gene: TRBJ2-7; V gene: TRBV7-2; D gene: NA; clone size: NA
CDR3 protein: CATSRLAGITYEQYF; CDR3 DNA: TGTGCCACCAGCAGACTAGCGGGGATCACCTACGAGCAGTACTTC; J gene: TRBJ2-7; V gene: TRBV15; D gene: TRBD2; clone size: NA
CDR3 protein: CAWSPGLGSYNEQFF; CDR3 DNA: TGTGCCTGGAGTCCGGGACTAGGATCCTACAATGAGCAGTTCTTC; J gene: TRBJ2-1; V gene: TRBV30; D gene: TRBD2; clone size: NA
CDR3 protein: CASTTGGPNEKLFF; CDR3 DNA: TGCGCCAGCACCACAGGGGGCCCCAATGAAAAACTGTTTTTT; J gene: TRBJ1-4; V gene: TRBV5-1; D gene: TRBD1; clone size: NA
CDR3 protein: CAWGPGNTIYF; CDR3 DNA: TGTGCCTGGGGCCCTGGAAACACCATATATTTT; J gene: TRBJ1-3; V gene: TRBV30; D gene: NA; clone size: NA